Sequencing of this TCR beta chain was carried out in a study of T cell repertoires in cytomegalovirus infection. In germline, CDR1 is ENHRY, CDR2 SYGVKD. The V end lost 8 bases, the J end lost 0 bases, and 14 bases lay between the germline ends. This CDR3 region has 14 residues. TCRdb independently ran MiXCR on the reads; one entry per CDR3 protein. The sample shows under 350,000 distinct CDR3 sequences, more than 8% of them seen only once. The clonotype originates from a human donor in good health (CMV status not recorded). Some clones in this sample may be carry-over from other donors' samples. The sequenced sample was PBMCs. The chain links TRBV10-3 to TRBJ2-7, with D perhaps matching TRBD2 (6 bases). The CDR3 DNA sequence: TGTGCCATCGGGGCAGCGGGTCACTCCTACGAGCAGTACTTC. Encoded protein: CAIGAAGHSYEQYF.